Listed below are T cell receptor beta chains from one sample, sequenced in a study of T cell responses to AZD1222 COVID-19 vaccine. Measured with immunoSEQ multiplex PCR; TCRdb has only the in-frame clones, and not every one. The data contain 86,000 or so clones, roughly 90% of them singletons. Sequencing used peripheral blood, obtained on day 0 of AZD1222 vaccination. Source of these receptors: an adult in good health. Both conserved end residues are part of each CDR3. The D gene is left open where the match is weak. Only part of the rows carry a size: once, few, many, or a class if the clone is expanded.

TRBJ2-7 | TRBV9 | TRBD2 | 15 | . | TGTGCCAGCAGCGTAGGACTAGCGGAGACCTACGAGCAGTACTTC | CASSVGLAETYEQYF
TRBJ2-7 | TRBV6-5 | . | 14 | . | TGTGCCAGCAGTCCCAAGGGACTGGCAAACGAGCAGTACTTC | CASSPKGLANEQYF
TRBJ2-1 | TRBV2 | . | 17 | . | TGTGCCAGCAGTGAGAGGATAGCGTCCAGCTCCTACAATGAGCAGTTCTTC | CASSERIASSSYNEQFF
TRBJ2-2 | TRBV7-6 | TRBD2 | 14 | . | TGTGCCAGCAGGGGACTAGCGGTGACCGGGGAGCTGTTTTTT | CASRGLAVTGELFF
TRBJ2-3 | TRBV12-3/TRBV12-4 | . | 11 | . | TGTGCCAGCACCCACACAGATACGCAGTATTTT | CASTHTDTQYF
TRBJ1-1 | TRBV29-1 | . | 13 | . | TGCAGCGTTTTTGCCGGGGTAGGCACTGAAGCTTTCTTT | CSVFAGVGTEAFF
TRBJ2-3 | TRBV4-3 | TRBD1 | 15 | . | TGCGCCAGCAGCCAAGGACAGGGGGTAGTAAATACGCAGTATTTT | CASSQGQGVVNTQYF
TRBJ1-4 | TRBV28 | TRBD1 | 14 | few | TGTGCCAGCAGTTCATTACAGGGGTATGAAAAACTGTTTTTT | CASSSLQGYEKLFF
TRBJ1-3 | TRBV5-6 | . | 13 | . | TGTGCCAGCAGCTTTATATCTGGAAACACCATATATTTT | CASSFISGNTIYF
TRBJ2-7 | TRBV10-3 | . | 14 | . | TGTGCCATCAGGGAGCGGGCCAGCTCCTACGAGCAGTACTTC | CAIRERASSYEQYF
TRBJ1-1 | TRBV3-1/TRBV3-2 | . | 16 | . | TGTGCCAGCAGCCAAGGTAGTTTAAGGTTGGTCACTGAAGCTTTCTTT | CASSQGSLRLVTEAFF
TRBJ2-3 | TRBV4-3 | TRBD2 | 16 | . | TGCGCCAGCAGCCAATCCCTAGCGGGTTCCACAGATACGCAGTATTTT | CASSQSLAGSTDTQYF
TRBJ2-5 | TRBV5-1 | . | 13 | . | TGCGCCAGCAGCTCGACAGGCCAAGAGACCCAGTACTTC | CASSSTGQETQYF
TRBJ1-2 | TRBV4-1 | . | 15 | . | TGCGCCAGCAGCCAAGATGGGGACGATTATTATGGCTACACCTTC | CASSQDGDDYYGYTF
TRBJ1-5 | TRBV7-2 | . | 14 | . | TGTGCCAGCAGCTTAGGTAGCCCCAATCAGCCCCAGCATTTT | CASSLGSPNQPQHF
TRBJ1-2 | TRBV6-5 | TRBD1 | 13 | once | TGTGCCAGCAGTTCCCGGACAGGCTATGGCTACACCTTC | CASSSRTGYGYTF
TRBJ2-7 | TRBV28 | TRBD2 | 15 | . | TGTGCCAGCAGTTTAGCGGGTAGCGGGAGCTACGAGCAGTACTTC | CASSLAGSGSYEQYF
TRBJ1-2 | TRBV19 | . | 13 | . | TGTGCCAGTAGTATTGCTGGGGGCCCCGGCTACACCTTC | CASSIAGGPGYTF
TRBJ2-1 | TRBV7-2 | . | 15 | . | TGTGCCAGCAGCTTAACGAACGCCGGCGGGGTGAAGCAGTTCTTC | CASSLTNAGGVKQFF
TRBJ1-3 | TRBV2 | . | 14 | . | TGTGCCAGCAGGGACAGTTTCTCTGGAAACACCATATATTTT | CASRDSFSGNTIYF
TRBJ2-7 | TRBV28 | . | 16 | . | TGTGCCAGCAGGCGACGGAGTTTGGGGGTTTCCTACGAGCAGTACTTC | CASRRRSLGVSYEQYF
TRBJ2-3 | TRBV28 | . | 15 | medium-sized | TGTGCCAGCAGTTCGACACTACAGGGTCAGGTGAGGCAGTATTTT | CASSSTLQGQVRQYF